This entry is about one T cell receptor (beta chain). This specimen comes from a study of blood T cell repertoires in COVID-19. Study overall: T cells, B-cell-depleted T cells, or PBMCs provided the cDNA or gDNA that served as material.

Assay used: immunoSEQ multiplex PCR; TCRdb lists only in-frame clones, some missing. The table includes roughly 160,000 clones, around 82% detected once. Germline-derived CDR1 and CDR2 are SNHLY and FYNNEI. V trimming: 6 bases; J trimming: 7 bases; junction bases outside the gene matches: 6. The CDR3 is 13 amino acids. The genes are TRBV2 and TRBJ1-1, with 9 bases fitting TRBD1. The sequence derives from a young man with active or convalescent COVID-19. The sequencing input was peripheral blood. Here the CDR3 reads CASSGQGIGEAFF. In DNA, the CDR3 is TGTGCCAGCAGCGGACAGGGGATCGGTGAAGCTTTCTTT. Combining the CDR3 with reference TRBV2 and TRBJ1-1 gives the whole variable domain EPEVTQTPSHQVTQMGQEVILRCVPISNHLYFYWYRQILGQKVEFLVSFYNNEISEKSEIFDDQFSVERPDGSNFTLKIRSTKLEDSAMYFCASSGQGIGEAFFGQGTRLTVV.